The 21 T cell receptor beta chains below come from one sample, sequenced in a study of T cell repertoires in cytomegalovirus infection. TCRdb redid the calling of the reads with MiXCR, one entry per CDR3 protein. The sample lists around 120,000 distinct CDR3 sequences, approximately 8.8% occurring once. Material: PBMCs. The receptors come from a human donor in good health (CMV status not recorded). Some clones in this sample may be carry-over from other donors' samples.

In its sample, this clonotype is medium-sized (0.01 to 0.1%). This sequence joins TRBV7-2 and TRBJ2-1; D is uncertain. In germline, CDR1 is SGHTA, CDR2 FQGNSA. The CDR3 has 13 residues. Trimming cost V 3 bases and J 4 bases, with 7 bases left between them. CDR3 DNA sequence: TGTGCCAGCAGCTTTCAGGTATACAATGAGCAGTTCTTC. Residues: CASSFQVYNEQFF.

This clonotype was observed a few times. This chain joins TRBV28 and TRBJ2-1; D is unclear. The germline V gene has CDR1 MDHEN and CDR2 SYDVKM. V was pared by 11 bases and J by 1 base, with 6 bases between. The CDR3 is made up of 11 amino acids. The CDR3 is CAAQSYNEQFF. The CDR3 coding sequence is TGTGCCGCCCAGTCCTACAATGAGCAGTTCTTC.

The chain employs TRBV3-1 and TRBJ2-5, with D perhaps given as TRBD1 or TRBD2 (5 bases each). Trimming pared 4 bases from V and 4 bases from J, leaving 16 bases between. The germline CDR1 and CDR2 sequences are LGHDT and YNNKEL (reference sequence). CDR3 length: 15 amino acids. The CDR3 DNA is TGTGCCAGCAGCCGGGACGTGGCATCCCCAGAGACCCAGTACTTC. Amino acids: CASSRDVASPETQYF.

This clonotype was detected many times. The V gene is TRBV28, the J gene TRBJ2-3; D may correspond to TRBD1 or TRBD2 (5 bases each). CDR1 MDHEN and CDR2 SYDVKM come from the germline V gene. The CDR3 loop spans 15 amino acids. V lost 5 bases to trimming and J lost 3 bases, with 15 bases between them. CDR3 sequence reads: CASSPPGTLTDTQYF. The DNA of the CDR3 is TGTGCCAGCAGTCCGCCCGGGACCCTAACAGATACGCAGTATTTT. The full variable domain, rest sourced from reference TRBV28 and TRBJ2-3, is DVKVTQSSRYLVKRTGEKVFLECVQDMDHENMFWYRQDPGLGLRLIYFSYDVKMKEKGDIPEGYSVSREKKERFSLILESASTNQTSMYLCASSPPGTLTDTQYFGPGTRLTVL.

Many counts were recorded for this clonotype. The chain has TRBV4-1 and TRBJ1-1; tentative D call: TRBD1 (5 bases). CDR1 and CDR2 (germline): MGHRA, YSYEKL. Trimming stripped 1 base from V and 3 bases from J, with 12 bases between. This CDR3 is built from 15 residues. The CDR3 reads CASSQVLQGYTEAFF. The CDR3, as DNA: TGCGCCAGCAGCCAAGTCCTTCAGGGCTACACTGAAGCTTTCTTT.

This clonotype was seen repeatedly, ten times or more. The CDR3 sequence: CASKVAGGLNEQFF. The CDR3 DNA sequence: TGTGCCAGCAAAGTAGCGGGGGGACTCAATGAGCAGTTCTTC. The rearrangement links TRBV6-5 to TRBJ2-1; TRBD2 matches at 10 bases. The germline V gene has CDR1 MNHEY and CDR2 SVGAGI. V gave up 7 bases and J gave up 6 bases; unmatched junction bases: 6. There are 14 residues in the CDR3.

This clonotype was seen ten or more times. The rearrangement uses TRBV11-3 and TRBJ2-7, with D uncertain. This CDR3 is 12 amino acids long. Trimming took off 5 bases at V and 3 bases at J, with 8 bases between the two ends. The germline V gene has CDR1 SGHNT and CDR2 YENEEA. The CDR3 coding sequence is TGTGCCAGCAGCCACCTTGGCTACGAGCAGTACTTC. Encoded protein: CASSHLGYEQYF.

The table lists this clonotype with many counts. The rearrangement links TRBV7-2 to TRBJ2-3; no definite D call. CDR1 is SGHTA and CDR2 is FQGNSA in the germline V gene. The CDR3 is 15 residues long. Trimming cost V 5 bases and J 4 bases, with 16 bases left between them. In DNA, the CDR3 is TGTGCCAGCAGCCCTCTTCTGACGACCCCAGATACGCAGTATTTT. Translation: CASSPLLTTPDTQYF. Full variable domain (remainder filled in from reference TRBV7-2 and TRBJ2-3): GAGVSQSPSNKVTEKGKDVELRCDPISGHTALYWYRQSLGQGLEFLIYFQGNSAPDKSGLPSDRFSAERTGGSVSTLTIQRTQQEDSAVYLCASSPLLTTPDTQYFGPGTRLTVL.

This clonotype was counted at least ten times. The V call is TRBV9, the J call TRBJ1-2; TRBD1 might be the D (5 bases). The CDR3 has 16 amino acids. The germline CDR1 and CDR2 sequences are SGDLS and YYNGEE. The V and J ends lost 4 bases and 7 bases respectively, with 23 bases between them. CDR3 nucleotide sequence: TGTGCCAGCAGCAGAGATGGGGCGCCGAGTCGGAGTGGCTACACCTTC. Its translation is CASSRDGAPSRSGYTF.

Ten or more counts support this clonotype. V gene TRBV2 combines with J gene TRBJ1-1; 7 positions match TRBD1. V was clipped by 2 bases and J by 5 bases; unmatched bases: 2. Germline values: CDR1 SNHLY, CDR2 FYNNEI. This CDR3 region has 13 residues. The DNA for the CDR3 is TGTGCCAGCAGTGAATTCAGGGGGACTGAAGCTTTCTTT. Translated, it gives CASSEFRGTEAFF.

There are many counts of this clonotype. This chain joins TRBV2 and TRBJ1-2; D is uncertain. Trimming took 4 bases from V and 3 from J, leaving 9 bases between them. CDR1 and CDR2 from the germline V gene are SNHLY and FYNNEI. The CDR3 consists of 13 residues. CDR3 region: CASSGGNDYGYTF. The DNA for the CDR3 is TGTGCCAGCAGTGGAGGAAACGACTATGGCTACACCTTC.

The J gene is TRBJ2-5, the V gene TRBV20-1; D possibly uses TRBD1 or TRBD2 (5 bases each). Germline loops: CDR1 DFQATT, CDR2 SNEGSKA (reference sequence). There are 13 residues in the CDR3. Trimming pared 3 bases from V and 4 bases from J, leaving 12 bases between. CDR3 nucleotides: TGCAGTGCTAGGGGGGAGATCCCAGAGACCCAGTACTTC. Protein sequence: CSARGEIPETQYF.

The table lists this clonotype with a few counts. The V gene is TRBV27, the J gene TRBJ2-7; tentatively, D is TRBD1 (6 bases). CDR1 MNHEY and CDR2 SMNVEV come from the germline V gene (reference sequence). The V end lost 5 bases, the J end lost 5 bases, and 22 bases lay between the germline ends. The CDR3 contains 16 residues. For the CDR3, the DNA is TGTGCCAGCAGTCCTACCCGGCGGACCAGGGGACACGAGCAGTACTTC. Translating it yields CASSPTRRTRGHEQYF.

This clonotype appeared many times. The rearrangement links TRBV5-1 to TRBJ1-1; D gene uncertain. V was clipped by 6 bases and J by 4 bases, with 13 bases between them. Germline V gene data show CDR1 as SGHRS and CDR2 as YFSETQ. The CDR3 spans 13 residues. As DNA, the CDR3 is TGCGCCAGCACCTACTGGGAGGGCACTGAAGCTTTCTTT. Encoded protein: CASTYWEGTEAFF.

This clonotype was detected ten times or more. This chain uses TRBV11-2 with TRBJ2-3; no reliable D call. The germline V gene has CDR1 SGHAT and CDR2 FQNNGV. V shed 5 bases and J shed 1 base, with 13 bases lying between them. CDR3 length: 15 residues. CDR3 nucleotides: TGTGCCAGCAGCCCCCCGTTCTCTGGCACAGATACGCAGTATTTT. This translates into CASSPPFSGTDTQYF.

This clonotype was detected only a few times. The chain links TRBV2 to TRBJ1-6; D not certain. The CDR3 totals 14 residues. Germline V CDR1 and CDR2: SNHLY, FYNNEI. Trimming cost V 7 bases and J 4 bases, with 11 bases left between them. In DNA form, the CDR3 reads TGTGCCAGCACAGTTTTTGGATATAATTCACCCCTCCACTTT. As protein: CASTVFGYNSPLHF.

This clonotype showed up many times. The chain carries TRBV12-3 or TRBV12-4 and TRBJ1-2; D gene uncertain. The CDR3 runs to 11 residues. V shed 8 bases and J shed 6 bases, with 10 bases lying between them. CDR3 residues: CASGRANGYTF. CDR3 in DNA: TGTGCCAGCGGAAGGGCAAATGGCTACACCTTC.

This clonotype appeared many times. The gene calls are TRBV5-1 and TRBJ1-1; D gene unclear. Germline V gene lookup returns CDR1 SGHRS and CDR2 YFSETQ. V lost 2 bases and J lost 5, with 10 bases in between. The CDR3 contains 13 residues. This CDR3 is CASSFGLGTEAFF. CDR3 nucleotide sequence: TGCGCCAGCAGCTTTGGACTGGGGACTGAAGCTTTCTTT. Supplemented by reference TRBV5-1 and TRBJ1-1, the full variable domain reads KAGVTQTPRYLIKTRGQQVTLSCSPISGHRSVSWYQQTPGQGLQFLFEYFSETQRNKGNFPGRFSGRQFSNSRSEMNVSTLELGDSALYLCASSFGLGTEAFFGQGTRLTVV.

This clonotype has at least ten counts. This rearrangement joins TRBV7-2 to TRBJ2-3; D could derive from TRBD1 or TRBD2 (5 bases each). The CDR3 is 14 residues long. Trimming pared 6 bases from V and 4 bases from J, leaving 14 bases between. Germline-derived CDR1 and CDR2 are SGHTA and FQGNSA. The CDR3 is CASRRGTNPDTQYF. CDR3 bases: TGTGCCAGCAGGAGAGGGACCAACCCAGATACGCAGTATTTT.

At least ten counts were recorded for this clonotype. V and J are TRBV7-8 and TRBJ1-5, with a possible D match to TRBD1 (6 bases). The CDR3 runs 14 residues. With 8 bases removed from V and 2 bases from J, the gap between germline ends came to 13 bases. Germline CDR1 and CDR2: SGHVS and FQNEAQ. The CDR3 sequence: CASQGFGGNQPQHF. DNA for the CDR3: TGTGCCAGCCAGGGGTTCGGGGGCAATCAGCCCCAGCATTTT.

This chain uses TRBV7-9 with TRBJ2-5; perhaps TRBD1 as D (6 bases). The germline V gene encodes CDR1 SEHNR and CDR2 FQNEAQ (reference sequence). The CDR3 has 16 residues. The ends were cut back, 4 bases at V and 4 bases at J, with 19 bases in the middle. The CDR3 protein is CASSSHSLLGGETQYF. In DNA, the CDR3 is TGTGCCAGCAGCTCGCATAGCCTTCTAGGGGGAGAGACCCAGTACTTC.